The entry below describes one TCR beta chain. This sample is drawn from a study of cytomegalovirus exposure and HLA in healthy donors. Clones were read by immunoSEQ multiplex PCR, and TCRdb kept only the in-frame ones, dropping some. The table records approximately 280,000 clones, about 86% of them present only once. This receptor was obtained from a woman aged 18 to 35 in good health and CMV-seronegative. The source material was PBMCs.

The CDR3 bases are TGTGCCAGCAGTTTAAGGCTCAATTTGGGGACACCGAATTACGAGCAGTACTTC. Its translation is CASSLRLNLGTPNYEQYF. The V and J genes are TRBV28 and TRBJ2-7, with a weak D call TRBD1 (6 bases). The CDR3 contains 18 residues. Germline CDR1 and CDR2: MDHEN and SYDVKM. The V gene lost 2 bases and the J gene lost 4 bases, with 24 bases spanning the gap. Together with reference TRBV28 and TRBJ2-7, the CDR3 gives the full variable domain: DVKVTQSSRYLVKRTGEKVFLECVQDMDHENMFWYRQDPGLGLRLIYFSYDVKMKEKGDIPEGYSVSREKKERFSLILESASTNQTSMYLCASSLRLNLGTPNYEQYFGPGTRLTVT.